A single sample is the source of the 7 T cell receptor beta chains below, sequenced in a study of blood T cell repertoires in COVID-19. The data were produced by immunoSEQ multiplex PCR, yet TCRdb's version contains in-frame clones alone and is incomplete. The profile shows under 200,000 clones, more than 70% of them singletons. Material for sequencing was peripheral blood. Source of these receptors: a man between 18 and 29 years old with active or convalescent COVID-19.

The rearrangement joins TRBV12-5 to TRBJ2-2, with a tentative D call TRBD2 (6 bases). Germline lookup yields CDR1 LGHNT and CDR2 FRNRAP. The CDR3 consists of 21 residues. Trimming took off 3 bases at V and 0 bases at J, with 26 bases between the two ends. CDR3 protein: CASGFAPLSGAKNTNTGELFF. CDR3 sequence (DNA): TGTGCTAGTGGTTTCGCCCCTCTTAGCGGAGCAAAGAATACGAACACCGGGGAGCTGTTTTTT. Variable domain in full (rest from reference TRBV12-5 and TRBJ2-2): DARVTQTPRHKVTEMGQEVTMRCQPILGHNTVFWYRQTMMQGLELLAYFRNRAPLDDSGMPKDRFSAEMPDATLATLKIQPSEPRDSAVYFCASGFAPLSGAKNTNTGELFFGEGSRLTVL.

The chain combines TRBV2 with TRBJ2-5; 12 bases match TRBD2. CDR1 and CDR2 (germline): SNHLY, FYNNEI. Losses at the gene ends were 3 bases for V and 5 bases for J; bases not matched to a gene: 4. CDR3 size: 15 residues. CDR3: CASSESSGGAETQYF. The CDR3 DNA reads as TGTGCCAGCAGTGAGTCTAGCGGGGGGGCGGAGACCCAGTACTTC.

The CDR3 region is CASSLPGENTEAFF. For the CDR3, the DNA is TGTGCCAGCAGTCTGCCAGGGGAGAACACTGAAGCTTTCTTT. The rearrangement links TRBV6-5 to TRBJ1-1; weak D call: TRBD1 (6 bases). CDR1 MNHEY and CDR2 SVGAGI come from the germline V gene. The CDR3 sequence is 14 residues long. V was shortened by 5 bases and J by 1 base, with 11 bases between the two germline ends.

The chain is built from TRBV6-2 or TRBV6-3 and TRBJ2-7; TRBD2 agrees at 11 bases. The CDR3 runs 15 residues. V lost 5 bases and J lost 4; bases outside the gene matches: 7. Germline V lookup: CDR1 MNHEY, CDR2 SVGEGT. CDR3 in DNA: TGTGCCAGCAGTCCACTAGCGGGGGAGAGATACGAGCAGTACTTC. This encodes CASSPLAGERYEQYF.

The genes are TRBV6-1 and TRBJ1-1; 7 bases agree with TRBD1. V gave up 2 bases and J gave up 2 bases; unmatched junction bases: 5. This CDR3 region has 15 residues. Germline CDR1 reads MNHNS; CDR2 reads SASEGT. CDR3 in amino acids: CASSEPRQGNTEAFF. CDR3 bases: TGTGCCAGCAGTGAACCGCGACAGGGCAACACTGAAGCTTTCTTT.

The gene calls are TRBV4-1 and TRBJ2-7; D perhaps matches TRBD2 (5 bases). Trimming took 4 bases from V and 3 from J, leaving 19 bases between them. In germline, CDR1 is MGHRA, CDR2 YSYEKL. The length of the CDR3 is 16 residues. The CDR3 loop is CASSPEGNAGIYEQYF. For the CDR3, the DNA is TGCGCCAGCAGCCCAGAAGGGAACGCCGGGATCTACGAGCAGTACTTC.

V is TRBV30 and J is TRBJ1-6; 9 bases map to TRBD1. This CDR3 region has 14 residues. Trimming at V came to 7 bases and at J to 5 bases, leaving 6 bases not matched to a gene. Looked up from germline, CDR1 is GTSNPN and CDR2 is SVGIG (reference sequence). The CDR3 reads CAYLGTGNNSPLHF. CDR3 nucleotide sequence: TGTGCCTACCTCGGGACAGGGAATAATTCACCCCTCCACTTT.